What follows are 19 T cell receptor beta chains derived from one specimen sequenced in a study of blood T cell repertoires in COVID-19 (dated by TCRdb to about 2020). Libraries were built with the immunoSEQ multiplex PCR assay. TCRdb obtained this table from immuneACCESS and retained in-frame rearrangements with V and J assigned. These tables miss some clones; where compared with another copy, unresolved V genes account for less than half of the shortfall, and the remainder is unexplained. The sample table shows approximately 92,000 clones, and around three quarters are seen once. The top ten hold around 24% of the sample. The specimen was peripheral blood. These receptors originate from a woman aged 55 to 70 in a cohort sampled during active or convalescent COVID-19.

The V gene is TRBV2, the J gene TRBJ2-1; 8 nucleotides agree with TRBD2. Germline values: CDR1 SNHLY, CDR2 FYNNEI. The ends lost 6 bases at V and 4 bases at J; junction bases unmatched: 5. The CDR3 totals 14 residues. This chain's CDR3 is CASSGVAGYNEQFF. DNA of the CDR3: TGTGCCAGCAGCGGGGTAGCGGGGTACAATGAGCAGTTCTTC.

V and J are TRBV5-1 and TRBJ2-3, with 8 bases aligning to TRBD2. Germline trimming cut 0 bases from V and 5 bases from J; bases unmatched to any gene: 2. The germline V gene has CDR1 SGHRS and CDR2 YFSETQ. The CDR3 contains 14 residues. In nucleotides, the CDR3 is TGCGCCAGCAGCTTGGTAGCGGGGATAGATACGCAGTATTTT. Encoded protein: CASSLVAGIDTQYF.

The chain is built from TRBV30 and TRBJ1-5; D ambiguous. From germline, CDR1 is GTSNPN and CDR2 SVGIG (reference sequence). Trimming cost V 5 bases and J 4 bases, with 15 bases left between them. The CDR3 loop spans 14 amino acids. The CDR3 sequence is CAWGRASGNQPQHF. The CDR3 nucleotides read TGTGCCTGGGGACGGGCCTCGGGGAATCAGCCCCAGCATTTT.

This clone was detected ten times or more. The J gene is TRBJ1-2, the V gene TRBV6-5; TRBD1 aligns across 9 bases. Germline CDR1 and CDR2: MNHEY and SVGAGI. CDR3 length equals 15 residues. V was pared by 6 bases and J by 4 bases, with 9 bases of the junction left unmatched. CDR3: CASSQLGTGFYGYTF. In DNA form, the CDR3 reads TGTGCCAGCAGCCAATTGGGGACAGGGTTCTATGGCTACACCTTC.

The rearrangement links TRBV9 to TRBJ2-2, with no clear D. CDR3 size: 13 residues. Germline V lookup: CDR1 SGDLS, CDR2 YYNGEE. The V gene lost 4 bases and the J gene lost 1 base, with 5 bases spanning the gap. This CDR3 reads CASSYRNTGELFF. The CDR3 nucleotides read TGTGCCAGCAGCTACAGGAACACCGGGGAGCTGTTTTTT.

This CDR3 reads CASSLARGLQETQYF. The DNA for the CDR3 is TGCGCCAGCAGCTTGGCCAGGGGCCTTCAAGAGACCCAGTACTTC. The chain links TRBV5-1 to TRBJ2-5, with TRBD1 as a possible D gene (6 bases). Germline V lookup: CDR1 SGHRS, CDR2 YFSETQ. This CDR3 spans 15 amino acids. V gave up 0 bases and J gave up 2 bases, with 11 bases separating them.

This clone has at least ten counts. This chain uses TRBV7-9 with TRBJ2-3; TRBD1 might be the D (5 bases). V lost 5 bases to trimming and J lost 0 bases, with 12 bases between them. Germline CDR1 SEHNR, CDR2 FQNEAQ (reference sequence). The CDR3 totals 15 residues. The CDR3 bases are TGTGCCAGCAGCCTTCGACAGCCTAGCACAGATACGCAGTATTTT. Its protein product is CASSLRQPSTDTQYF.

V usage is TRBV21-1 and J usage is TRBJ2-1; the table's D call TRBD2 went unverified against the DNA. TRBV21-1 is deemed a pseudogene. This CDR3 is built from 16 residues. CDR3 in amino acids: CASSKEKRLSYNEQFF. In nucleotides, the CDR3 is TGTGCCAGCAGCAAAGAGAAGAGACTCTCCTACAATGAGCAGTTCTTC.

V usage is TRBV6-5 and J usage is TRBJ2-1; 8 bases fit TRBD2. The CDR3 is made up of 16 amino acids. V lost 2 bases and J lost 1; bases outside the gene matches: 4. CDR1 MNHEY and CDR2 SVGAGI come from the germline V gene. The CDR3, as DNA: TGTGCCAGCAGTTACACGGGGGGGGAGTCCTACAATGAGCAGTTCTTC. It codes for CASSYTGGESYNEQFF.

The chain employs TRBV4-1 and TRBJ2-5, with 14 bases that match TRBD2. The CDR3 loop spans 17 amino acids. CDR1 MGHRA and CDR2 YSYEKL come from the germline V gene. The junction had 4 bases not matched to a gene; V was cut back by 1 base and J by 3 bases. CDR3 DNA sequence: TGCGCCAGCAGCCAAGCCCTGACTAGCGGGGGGGAAGAGACCCAGTACTTC. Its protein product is CASSQALTSGGEETQYF.

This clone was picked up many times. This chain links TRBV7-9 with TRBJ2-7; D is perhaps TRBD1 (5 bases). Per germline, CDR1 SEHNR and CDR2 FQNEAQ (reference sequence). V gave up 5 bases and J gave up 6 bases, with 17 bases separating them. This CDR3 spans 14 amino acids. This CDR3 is CASSQRTPLGEQYF. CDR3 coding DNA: TGTGCCAGCAGCCAACGGACACCCCTCGGCGAGCAGTACTTC.

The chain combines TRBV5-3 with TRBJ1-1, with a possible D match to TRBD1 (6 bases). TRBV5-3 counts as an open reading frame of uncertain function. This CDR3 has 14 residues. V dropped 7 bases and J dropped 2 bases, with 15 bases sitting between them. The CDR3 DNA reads TGTGCCAGAGCGCCGGGACACTCAAACACTGAAGCTTTCTTT. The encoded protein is CARAPGHSNTEAFF.

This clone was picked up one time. CDR3 amino acids: CASSLRQNNEQFF. The CDR3 nucleotides are TGTGCCAGCAGCTTACGACAAAACAATGAGCAGTTCTTC. This chain joins TRBV5-4 and TRBJ2-1, with D unresolved. The V end lost 2 bases, the J end lost 5 bases, and 8 bases lay between the germline ends. The CDR3 length is 13 residues. The germline gives CDR1 SGHNT, CDR2 YYREEE (reference sequence).

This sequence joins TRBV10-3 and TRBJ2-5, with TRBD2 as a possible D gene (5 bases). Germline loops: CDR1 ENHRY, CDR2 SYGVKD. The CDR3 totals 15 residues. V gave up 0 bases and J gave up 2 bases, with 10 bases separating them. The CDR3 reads CAISESTTPQETQYF. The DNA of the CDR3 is TGTGCCATCAGTGAGTCGACTACCCCTCAAGAGACCCAGTACTTC.

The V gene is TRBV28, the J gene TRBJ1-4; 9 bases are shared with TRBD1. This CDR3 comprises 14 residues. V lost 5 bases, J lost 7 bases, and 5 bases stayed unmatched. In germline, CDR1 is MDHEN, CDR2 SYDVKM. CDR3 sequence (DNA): TGTGCCAGCAGTGGGACAGGGAATAGTGAAAAACTGTTTTTT. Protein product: CASSGTGNSEKLFF.

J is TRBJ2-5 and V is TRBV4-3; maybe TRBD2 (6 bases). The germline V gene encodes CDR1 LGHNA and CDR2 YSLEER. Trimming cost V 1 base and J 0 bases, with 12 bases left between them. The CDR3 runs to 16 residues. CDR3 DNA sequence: TGCGCCAGCAGCCAAGGTAGTAGCGGCAACCAAGAGACCCAGTACTTC. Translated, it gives CASSQGSSGNQETQYF.

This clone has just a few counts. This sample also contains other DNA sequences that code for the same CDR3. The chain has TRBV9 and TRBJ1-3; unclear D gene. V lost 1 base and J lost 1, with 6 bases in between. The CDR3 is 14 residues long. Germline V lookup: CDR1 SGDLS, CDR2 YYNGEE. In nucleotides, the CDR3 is TGTGCCAGCAGCGTAACGGGATCTGGAAACACCATATATTTT. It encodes CASSVTGSGNTIYF.

The CDR3 spells CASSPGQLFNQPQHF. CDR3 DNA: TGTGCCAGCTCACCGGGACAATTATTCAATCAGCCCCAGCATTTT. The genes are TRBV18 and TRBJ1-5, with D perhaps matching TRBD1 (6 bases). Trimming removed 3 bases at V and 3 bases at J, with 12 bases between. The CDR3 consists of 15 residues. The germline V gene encodes CDR1 KGHSH and CDR2 LQKENI.

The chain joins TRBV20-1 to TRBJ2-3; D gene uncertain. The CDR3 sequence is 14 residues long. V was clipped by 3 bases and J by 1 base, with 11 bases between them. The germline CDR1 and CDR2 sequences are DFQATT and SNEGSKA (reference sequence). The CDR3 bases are TGCAGTGCTAGTACGGGTATTCGCACAGATACGCAGTATTTT. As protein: CSASTGIRTDTQYF.